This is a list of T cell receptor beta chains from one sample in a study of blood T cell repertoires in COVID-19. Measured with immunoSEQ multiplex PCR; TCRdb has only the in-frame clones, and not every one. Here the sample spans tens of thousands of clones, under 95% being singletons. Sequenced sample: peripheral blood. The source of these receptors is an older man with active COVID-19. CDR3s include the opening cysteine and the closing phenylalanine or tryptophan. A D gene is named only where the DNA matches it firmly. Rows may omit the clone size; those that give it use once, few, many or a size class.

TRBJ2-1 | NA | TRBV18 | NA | TGTGCCAGCTCACCACACCCTAAGATCGGGAATGGAGAGCAGTTCTTC | CASSPHPKIGNGEQFF
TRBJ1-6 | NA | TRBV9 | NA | TGTGCCAGCAGCGTAGTGAGGCCACGATACCATAATTCACCCCTCCACTTT | CASSVVRPRYHNSPLHF
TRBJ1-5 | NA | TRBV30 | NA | TGTGCCTGGAGTGTATACAGGGGCAATCAGCCCCAGCATTTT | CAWSVYRGNQPQHF
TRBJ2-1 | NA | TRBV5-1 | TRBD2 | TGCGCCAGCAGCTTAGCTAGCGGGAGGGCCGCCTACAATGAGCAGTTCTTC | CASSLASGRAAYNEQFF
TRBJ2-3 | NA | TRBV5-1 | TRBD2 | TGCGCCAGCAGCTTGACGGGAGGTAGCACAGATACGCAGTATTTT | CASSLTGGSTDTQYF
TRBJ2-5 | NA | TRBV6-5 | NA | TGTGCCAGCAGTTATTCGGGAGAAGAGACCCAGTACTTC | CASSYSGEETQYF
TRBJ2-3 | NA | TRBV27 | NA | TGTGCCAGCAGTTTCCGGGACACCTTGGGAGATACGCAGTATTTT | CASSFRDTLGDTQYF
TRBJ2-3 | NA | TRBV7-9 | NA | TGTGCCAGCAGCCGCTCCCAGTATACGCAGTATTTT | CASSRSQYTQYF
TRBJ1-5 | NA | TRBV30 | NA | TGTGCCTGGAGTGTCCAGGGTTCCAATCAGCCCCAGCATTTT | CAWSVQGSNQPQHF
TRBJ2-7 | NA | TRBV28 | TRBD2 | TGTGCCAGCAGTTTAAGAGGGACTAGCGGGGGCCGGAGGTCTAACGAGCAGTACTTC | CASSLRGTSGGRRSNEQYF
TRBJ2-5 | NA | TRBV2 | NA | TGTGCCAGCAGTGGGTTTGGTTCTAGTCGGGAGACCCAGTACTTC | CASSGFGSSRETQYF
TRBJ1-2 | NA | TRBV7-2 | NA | TGTGCCAGCAGCTGGAGGAACACTTATTATGGCTACACCTTC | CASSWRNTYYGYTF
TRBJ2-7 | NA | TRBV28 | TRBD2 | TGTGCCAGCAGTTTTGGGACAATAGCGGGAGTCCCCTACGAGCAGTACTTC | CASSFGTIAGVPYEQYF
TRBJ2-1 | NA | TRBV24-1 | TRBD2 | TGTGCCACCAGGACTAGCAGCTACAATGAGCAGTTCTTC | CATRTSSYNEQFF
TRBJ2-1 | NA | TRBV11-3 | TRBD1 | TGTGCCAGCAGCCCGTCACAGGGGGTCCACAATGAGCAGTTCTTC | CASSPSQGVHNEQFF
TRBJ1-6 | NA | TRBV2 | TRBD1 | TGTGCCAGCAGCTCGGGACAGGGGGTTTCACCCCTCCACTTT | CASSSGQGVSPLHF
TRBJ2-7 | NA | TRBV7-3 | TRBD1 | TGTGCCAGCAGCTTAGGACCGGGACAGGGTTACGAGCAGTACTTC | CASSLGPGQGYEQYF
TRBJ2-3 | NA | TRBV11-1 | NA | TGTGCCAGCAGCTTAGGCCGGAGGGGCACGCAGTATTTT | CASSLGRRGTQYF
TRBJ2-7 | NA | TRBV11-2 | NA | TGTGCCAGCAGCTTAGATCGGGTGACGCTCGAGCAGTACTTC | CASSLDRVTLEQYF
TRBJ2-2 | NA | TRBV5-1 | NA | TGCGCCAGCAGCTTGTCTCGCGGGCTCGGGGAGCTGTTTTTT | CASSLSRGLGELFF
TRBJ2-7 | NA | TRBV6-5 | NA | TGTGCCAGCAGTTACCGTGGGGCAGTGAACGAGCAGTACTTC | CASSYRGAVNEQYF
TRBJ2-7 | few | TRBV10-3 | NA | TGTGCCACAGGAGGGCTAAGCTCCTACGAGCAGTACTTC | CATGGLSSYEQYF
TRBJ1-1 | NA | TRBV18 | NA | TGTGCCAGCTCACAGGTCGGACTTAACACTGAAGCTTTCTTT | CASSQVGLNTEAFF
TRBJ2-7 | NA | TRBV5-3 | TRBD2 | TGTGCCACCAGGAGCGGGGGTACTCAGCAGTACTTC | CATRSGGTQQYF